The 16 T cell receptor beta chains reported below all come from one sample, sequenced in a study of CD8 T cells in ankylosing spondylitis. Each CDR3 protein is one row after TCRdb ran MiXCR on the 5' RACE reads. The table shows 200,000 to 250,000 distinct CDR3 sequences, with roughly 10% occurring only once. The sample comprised blood, either unsorted or a sorted T cell fraction (not recorded which). The receptors derive from a male donor with ankylosing spondylitis or in good health (not recorded which).

This clonotype was counted at least ten times. This chain joins TRBV5-6 and TRBJ2-3, with a tentative D call TRBD1 (6 bases). Germline CDR1 SGHDT, CDR2 YYEEEE. With 0 bases removed from V and 2 bases from J, the gap between germline ends came to 13 bases. The CDR3 covers 16 residues. CDR3: CASSLGLRGITDTQYF. CDR3 bases: TGTGCCAGCAGCTTGGGCCTGAGGGGGATCACAGATACGCAGTATTTT.

J is TRBJ2-7 and V is TRBV27, with 8 bases identical to TRBD1. This CDR3 contains 15 residues. With V trimmed by 5 bases and J by 1 base, 7 bases remained unmatched. Per germline, CDR1 MNHEY and CDR2 SMNVEV (reference sequence). CDR3: CASSEPGGPSYEQYF. The CDR3 DNA reads as TGTGCCAGCAGTGAACCAGGGGGCCCTTCCTACGAGCAGTACTTC.

With respect to this clonotype: This could be a read error, since a much larger clone is one nucleotide away. V is TRBV24-1 and J is TRBJ1-2, with D possibly being TRBD1 (5 bases). V was shortened by 5 bases and J by 8 bases, with 14 bases between the two germline ends. CDR3 length: 13 amino acids. Germline loops: CDR1 KGHDR, CDR2 SFDVKD. DNA for the CDR3: TGTGCCACCAGTGGTCGGCAGGGACGAGGCTACACCTTC. Protein sequence: CATSGRQGRGYTF.

This clonotype was counted once. The CDR3 protein is CSARGDRGQDTQYF. CDR3 sequence (DNA): TGCAGTGCTAGGGGGGACAGGGGGCAGGATACGCAGTATTTT. The rearrangement uses TRBV20-1 and TRBJ2-3; 12 nucleotides line up with TRBD1. V lost 3 bases to trimming and J lost 6 bases; unmatched junction nucleotides: 4. Germline CDR1 reads DFQATT; CDR2 reads SNEGSKA (reference sequence). The CDR3 is made up of 14 amino acids.

The DNA for the CDR3 is TGTGCCAGCAGTCTCCCCCTCGGGGGCGCGAATGAGCAGTTCTTC. This gives the protein CASSLPLGGANEQFF. The rearrangement uses TRBV28 and TRBJ2-1; D possibly matches TRBD1 or TRBD2 (6 bases each). CDR1 and CDR2 from the germline V gene are MDHEN and SYDVKM. Trimming removed 5 bases at V and 7 bases at J, with 18 bases between. This CDR3 region has 15 residues.

The chain carries TRBV29-1 and TRBJ2-1, with 9 bases that match TRBD1. The CDR3 is made up of 13 amino acids. In germline, CDR1 is SQVTM, CDR2 ANQGSEA. V shed 3 bases, J shed 10 bases, and the junction held 7 bases outside the gene matches. The CDR3 DNA reads TGCAGCGTTGAGGTACAGGGGGCGGGGGAGCAGTTCTTC. Translation: CSVEVQGAGEQFF.

Many counts were recorded for this clonotype. V and J are TRBV20-1 and TRBJ1-2; no clear D gene. The CDR3 loop spans 14 amino acids. Deletions cut 0 bases from V and 0 bases from J, with 8 bases between. CDR1 is DFQATT and CDR2 is SNEGSKA in the germline V gene (reference sequence). This chain's CDR3 is CSARDPTANYGYTF. The CDR3 DNA is TGCAGTGCTAGAGACCCAACAGCTAACTATGGCTACACCTTC.

About this clonotype: A much larger clonotype is one base distant, so this may be a read error. The genes are TRBV6-4 and TRBJ2-3, with D possibly matching TRBD2 (8 bases). Germline values: CDR1 MRHNA, CDR2 SNTAGT. The CDR3 sequence is 15 residues long. CDR3 loop: CAGSDSGGGRDTQYF. Written as DNA, the CDR3 is TGTGCCGGCAGTGACTCGGGAGGGGGCCGAGATACGCAGTATTTT.

This clonotype was seen only a few times. This rearrangement joins TRBV20-1 to TRBJ1-5, with D unresolved. Germline V gene data show CDR1 as DFQATT and CDR2 as SNEGSKA (reference sequence). V was clipped by 1 base and J by 5 bases, with 9 bases between them. There are 13 residues in the CDR3. CDR3 sequence (DNA): TGCAGTGCTAGAGGGAAAGGGCATCAGCCCCAGCATTTT. It encodes CSARGKGHQPQHF.

There are many counts of this clonotype. J is TRBJ1-4 and V is TRBV5-6; the D is unclear. Trimming removed 4 bases from V and 5 bases from J, with 15 bases in between. The germline V gene has CDR1 SGHDT and CDR2 YYEEEE. The CDR3 contains 15 residues. This CDR3 reads CASSTIDLLNEKLFF. The CDR3 DNA sequence: TGTGCCAGCAGCACTATCGATCTCTTAAATGAAAAACTGTTTTTT.

This clonotype has ten or more counts. The V and J genes are TRBV2 and TRBJ2-2; 10 bases agree with TRBD1. The CDR3 contains 15 residues. From germline, CDR1 is SNHLY and CDR2 FYNNEI. With V trimmed by 8 bases and J by 6 bases, 9 bases remained unmatched. The CDR3 sequence: CASLGGTGVAGELFF. In nucleotides, the CDR3 is TGTGCCAGCTTAGGAGGGACAGGGGTGGCCGGGGAGCTGTTTTTT.

CDR3 sequence reads: CASGGGYGLLQETQYF. The CDR3 DNA reads TGTGCCAGCGGTGGAGGGTATGGACTTCTCCAAGAGACCCAGTACTTC. This chain joins TRBV5-6 and TRBJ2-5, with D perhaps TRBD2 (6 bases). Germline V gives CDR1 SGHDT, CDR2 YYEEEE. CDR3 length equals 16 residues. Trimming removed 7 bases from V and 1 base from J, with 20 bases in between. Complete variable domain (other parts from reference TRBV5-6 and TRBJ2-5): DAGVTQSPTHLIKTRGQQVTLRCSPKSGHDTVSWYQQALGQGPQFIFQYYEEEERQRGNFPDRFSGHQFPNYSSELNVNALLLGDSALYLCASGGGYGLLQETQYFGPGTRLLVL.

This clonotype was recorded many times. J is TRBJ2-7 and V is TRBV20-1; D is possibly TRBD2 (6 bases). The germline gives CDR1 DFQATT, CDR2 SNEGSKA (reference sequence). V lost 0 bases and J lost 0, with 15 bases in between. The CDR3 has 16 residues. CDR3 loop: CSARDGRPGDSYEQYF. In DNA form, the CDR3 reads TGCAGTGCTAGAGATGGTCGGCCGGGGGACTCCTACGAGCAGTACTTC.

This clonotype was detected ten times or more. The rearrangement links TRBV4-2 to TRBJ2-3; D may match TRBD1 or TRBD2 (5 bases each). Per germline, CDR1 LGHNA and CDR2 YNFKEQ. Trimming removed 4 bases from V and 4 bases from J, with 12 bases in between. The CDR3 spans 14 residues. CDR3 in amino acids: CASSRDLSADTQYF. In nucleotides, the CDR3 is TGTGCCAGCAGCCGGGACCTCAGCGCAGATACGCAGTATTTT.

Many counts were recorded for this clonotype. V usage is TRBV9 and J usage is TRBJ1-5, with D perhaps matching TRBD1 (5 bases). The CDR3 contains 15 residues. The V end lost 0 bases, the J end lost 4 bases, and 11 bases lay between the germline ends. Germline-derived CDR1 and CDR2 are SGDLS and YYNGEE. CDR3 sequence reads: CASSVGEGLNQPQHF. In DNA, the CDR3 is TGTGCCAGCAGCGTAGGTGAGGGGCTTAATCAGCCCCAGCATTTT.

This clonotype was seen many times. CDR3 bases: TGCGCCAGCAGCTTGGGGACAGGACCCGGTGAAAAACTGTTTTTT. Translated: CASSLGTGPGEKLFF. This sequence joins TRBV5-1 and TRBJ1-4; TRBD1 agrees at 7 bases. This CDR3 contains 15 residues. V trimming: 0 bases; J trimming: 7 bases; junction bases outside the gene matches: 6. Per the germline V gene, CDR1 is SGHRS and CDR2 is YFSETQ.